This paragraph reports one T cell receptor (beta chain). Its antigen is not known. The entry originates in a study of vaccination effects on CD4 cells after COVID-19. V lost 6 bases and J lost 5, with 11 bases in between. The CDR3 loop spans 13 amino acids. CDR1 is SNHLY, CDR2 FYNNEI, per germline. Viral peptide pool expansion of antigen-specific CD4+ T cells preceded sequencing in the ViraFEST assay. After roughly 11 days in culture, the CD4+ T cells were isolated. This person caught SARS-CoV-2 sometime from March to December 2020, and PCR testing confirmed the infection. Wells of two million PBMC each were grown with about 9.8 IU/ml IL-2 and about 9.7 ug/ml peptides. Negative control cultures were stimulated with an HIV-1 Nef peptide pool. The method was immunoSEQ multiplex PCR; TCRdb's version includes in-frame clones alone and lacks a portion of them. The table lists around 75,000 clones, roughly two thirds of them singletons, with about 5% in the top ten.

Sequenced material: CD4+ T cells from PBMCs cultured with HIV peptides, taken before COVID-19 vaccination. Subset: HIV-1 Nef peptide pool negative control/reference culture. The source of this sequence is a human donor who had a prior SARS-CoV-2 infection. The chain combines TRBV2 with TRBJ2-1, with D uncertain. The CDR3 loop reads CASRKYEHNEQFF. For the CDR3, the DNA is TGTGCCAGCAGGAAATATGAGCACAATGAGCAGTTCTTC.